The T cell receptor beta chain under discussion was sequenced for a study of CD8 T cells in Susac syndrome. Study overall: Within the group of sequenced Susac syndrome patients, more than 5 had active disease and 8 or 9 were in remission.

cDNA came from approximately 0.5 to 1 ug RNA primed by random hexamers. Amplification of TCR beta CDR3 used immunoSEQ multiplex PCR across 54 Vbeta and 13 Jbeta. TCRdb re-derived calls from the immunoSEQ multiplex PCR reads in MiXCR, one entry per CDR3 protein. This sample has 84,000 or so distinct CDR3 sequences, with around 96% found just once. The V gene lost 3 bases and the J gene lost 2 bases, with 19 bases spanning the gap. CDR3 length equals 16 residues. Germline lookup yields CDR1 DFQATT and CDR2 SNEGSKA (reference sequence). This clonotype appeared a single time. The rearrangement joins TRBV20-1 to TRBJ1-2; D might be TRBD1 (5 bases). This clonotype was obtained from a human donor with Susac syndrome. The sequencing sample was made of CD8+ T cells from PBMCs. CDR3 bases: TGCAGTGCTAGGGGGACGCAGGTAGAGGTCAACTATGGCTACACCTTC. It yields the protein CSARGTQVEVNYGYTF.